The present entry profiles one T cell receptor beta chain with its context. CDR3 length equals 11 residues. Trimming removed 3 bases at V and 7 bases at J, with 6 bases between. All enrollees were about 18 to 95 years old and from under 25 US areas. Researchers sorted participants into cohorts using their self-reported clinical history. Two negative PCRs, clearance, or symptom resolution were required of recovered Cohort 3 donors. This specimen belongs to a study of blood T cell repertoires in COVID-19. In the authors' workflow: Researchers report that nucleated cell counts were estimated from reference gene primer amplification. This table comes from immunoSEQ multiplex PCR, and its TCRdb copy is limited to in-frame clones, with some not included. V and J calls plus clone size are reproduced from that table; the DNA served to infer D and trimming. This sample has more than 250,000 clones, with about 92% found just once.

Material for sequencing was PBMCs or T cells enriched from blood (not recorded which). The genes are TRBV12-3 or TRBV12-4 and TRBJ1-1; D ambiguous. The sequence was obtained from a woman between 25 and 40 years old who had recovered from COVID-19. CDR3 amino acids: CASSFRGEAFF. The CDR3 bases are TGTGCCAGCAGTTTTAGAGGTGAAGCTTTCTTT.